This TCR beta chain originates from a study of beta chain features in type 1 diabetes. Study-wide findings and caveats: Relative to healthy donors, patients appeared to have naive, central memory and Treg TCRB repertoires that were more similar. Type 1 diabetes patients showed a moderate but significant shortening of TCRB CDR3s in all four CD4+ subsets. A pattern of fewer insertions and more deletions at VDJ junctions was seen in type 1 diabetes patients.

The CDR3 is made up of 17 amino acids. Trimming removed 5 bases at V and 3 bases at J, with 23 bases between. Germline V lookup: CDR1 SGHTA, CDR2 FQGNSA. Reverse transcription of all isolated RNA meant that expressed TCRB transcripts were sequenced. TCRdb keeps only in-frame clones here, not all; method: immunoSEQ multiplex PCR. Found here are 450,000 or so clones, around 10% of them singletons; the top ten hold more than 0.045%. With respect to this clone: The antigen is undetermined.

Stem cell-like memory, regulatory, central memory and naive CD4+ cells were sorted via CD45RO/CCR7/CD25/CD127/CD95/CD27. Sequenced input: naive CD4+ T cells from blood. The TCR sequence derives from a woman between 18 and 29 years old in good health. The chain carries TRBV7-2 and TRBJ2-7; weak D call: TRBD1 (8 bases). The CDR3 spells CASSPGGGRGRFYEQYV. The DNA for the CDR3 is TGTGCCAGCAGCCCGGGGGGCGGCAGGGGGCGTTTCTACGAGCAGTACGTC.